This T cell receptor (beta chain) was sequenced during a study of human T cells and chemical hapten exposure. Background on the study: On the upper back, patch tests were applied with 0.01% DPC and read at 6 days. Notes on the study in general: PT1 expanded TCR numbers tracked positively with patch test score. The presence of alopecia in the donors means their immune response may differ from healthy people's.

The library attached unique molecular identifiers to individual cDNA molecules. TCRdb passed the RACE reads through MiXCR, listing each CDR3 protein once. Here the sample spans under 100,000 distinct CDR3 sequences, 8.5% being singletons. As to time point: pre-sensitization, week 0. Treatment defined: therapeutic diphenylcyclopropenone sensitization with weekly scalp DPC. With 4 bases removed from V and 3 bases from J, the gap between germline ends came to 14 bases. The CDR3 has 15 amino acids. Germline values: CDR1 SGHRS, CDR2 YFSETQ. In its sample, this clonotype was seen many times. Its antigen is currently unknown.

The chain uses TRBV5-1 and TRBJ1-5, with D perhaps matching TRBD1 (5 bases). The TCR comes from a man between 40 and 49 years old with alopecia areata. Some clones in this sample may be carry-over from other donors' samples. Sequencing used whole blood, obtained in connection with sensitization to the hapten diphenylcyclopropenone (DPC). The CDR3 sequence is CASSLNPGNNQPQHF. In DNA form, the CDR3 reads TGCGCCAGCAGCCTGAATCCAGGGAACAATCAGCCCCAGCATTTT.